This T cell receptor beta chain was profiled in a study of cytomegalovirus exposure and HLA in healthy donors. At collection, donors were nominally healthy, but unrecorded immune exposures were probable. V was cut by 5 bases and J by 13 bases, with 18 bases left in between. This CDR3 is built from 12 residues. Germline CDR1 and CDR2: MDHEN and SYDVKM. With 60 Vbeta and 13 Jbeta primers, the PCR was carried out. Repertoires were generated with immunoSEQ multiplex PCR, while TCRdb's copy carries only in-frame clones and drops some. The data contain about 220,000 clones, 82% of them singletons. What was sequenced was PBMCs. The sequence was collected from a middle-aged man in good health and CMV-seropositive. The chain recombines TRBV28 with TRBJ2-7; a weak D match, TRBD2 (5 bases). The CDR3 here is CASSPPRGPLYF. CDR3 nucleotides: TGTGCCAGCAGTCCCCCCCGAGGGCCTCTTTACTTC. The whole variable domain, filled in from reference TRBV28 and TRBJ2-7, reads DVKVTQSSRYLVKRTGEKVFLECVQDMDHENMFWYRQDPGLGLRLIYFSYDVKMKEKGDIPEGYSVSREKKERFSLILESASTNQTSMYLCASSPPRGPLYFGPGTRLTVT.